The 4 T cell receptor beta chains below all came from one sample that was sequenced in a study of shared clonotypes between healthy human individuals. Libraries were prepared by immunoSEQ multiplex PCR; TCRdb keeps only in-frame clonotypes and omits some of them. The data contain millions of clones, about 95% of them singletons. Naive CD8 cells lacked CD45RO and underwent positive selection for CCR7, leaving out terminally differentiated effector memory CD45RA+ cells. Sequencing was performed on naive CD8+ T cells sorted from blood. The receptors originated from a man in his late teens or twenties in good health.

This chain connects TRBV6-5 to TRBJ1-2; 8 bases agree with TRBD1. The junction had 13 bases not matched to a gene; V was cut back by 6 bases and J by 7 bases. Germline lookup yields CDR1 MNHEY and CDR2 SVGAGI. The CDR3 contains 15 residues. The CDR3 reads CASRDRVVLSGGYTF. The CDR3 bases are TGTGCCAGCAGGGACAGGGTTGTTTTGTCCGGTGGCTACACCTTC.

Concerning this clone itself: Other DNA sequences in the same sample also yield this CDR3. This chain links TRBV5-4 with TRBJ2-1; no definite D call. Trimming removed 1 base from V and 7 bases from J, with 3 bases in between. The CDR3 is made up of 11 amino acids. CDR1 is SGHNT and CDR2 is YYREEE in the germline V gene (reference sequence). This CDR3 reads CASSLFNEQFF. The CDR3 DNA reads TGTGCCAGCAGCTTGTTTAATGAGCAGTTCTTC.

This CDR3 is CASSEVNENEQFF. The DNA for the CDR3 is TGTGCCAGCAGTGAAGTGAATGAAAATGAGCAGTTCTTC. The chain carries TRBV2 and TRBJ2-1; D uncertain. Trimming removed 1 base from V and 7 bases from J, with 8 bases in between. The CDR3 has 13 amino acids. Germline CDR1 reads SNHLY; CDR2 reads FYNNEI. The whole variable domain, filled in from reference TRBV2 and TRBJ2-1, reads EPEVTQTPSHQVTQMGQEVILRCVPISNHLYFYWYRQILGQKVEFLVSFYNNEISEKSEIFDDQFSVERPDGSNFTLKIRSTKLEDSAMYFCASSEVNENEQFFGPGTRLTVL.

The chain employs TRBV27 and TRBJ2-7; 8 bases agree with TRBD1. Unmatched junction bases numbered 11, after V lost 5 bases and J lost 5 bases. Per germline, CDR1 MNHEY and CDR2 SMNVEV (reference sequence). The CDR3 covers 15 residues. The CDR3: CASSTGQAGWDEQYF. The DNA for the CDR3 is TGTGCCAGCAGTACGGGACAGGCCGGCTGGGACGAGCAGTACTTC.